These 8 T cell receptor beta chains were sequenced from one sample in a study of human T cells and chemical hapten exposure. The sample's time point: pre-sensitization, week 0. As to treatment: therapeutic diphenylcyclopropenone sensitization with weekly scalp DPC. TCRdb processed the RACE reads anew with MiXCR; each CDR3 protein has one entry. This sample has some 400,000 distinct CDR3 sequences, with 4.5% to 6% found just once. Source: whole blood, taken in connection with sensitization to the hapten diphenylcyclopropenone (DPC). These receptors were collected from a woman in her forties or fifties with alopecia areata. Some clones in this sample may be carry-over from other donors' samples.

This rearrangement joins TRBV3-1 to TRBJ1-1, with D uncertain. The CDR3 runs to 13 residues. Trimming took off 0 bases at V and 10 bases at J, with 12 bases between the two ends. Germline V gene data show CDR1 as LGHDT and CDR2 as YNNKEL (reference sequence). CDR3 region: CASSQDLGLGAFF. CDR3 sequence (DNA): TGTGCCAGCAGCCAAGATCTAGGCCTGGGAGCTTTCTTT. Full variable domain (rest looked up from reference TRBV3-1 and TRBJ1-1): DTAVSQTPKYLVTQMGNDKSIKCEQNLGHDTMYWYKQDSKKFLKIMFSYNNKELIINETVPNRFSPKSPDKAHLNLHINSLELGDSAVYFCASSQDLGLGAFFGQGTRLTVV.

This clonotype has at least ten counts. The rearrangement uses TRBV6-6 and TRBJ1-5; the D is unclear. Germline values: CDR1 MNHNY, CDR2 SVGAGI (reference sequence). CDR3 size: 15 residues. V lost 7 bases and J 3 bases, leaving 16 bases between the germline ends. CDR3 bases: TGTGCCAGCACCTTTACCCTTAAACACAATCAGCCCCAGCATTTT. Translating it yields CASTFTLKHNQPQHF.

The gene calls are TRBV29-1 and TRBJ2-3; no clear D. The CDR3 is made up of 12 amino acids. The germline V gene has CDR1 SQVTM and CDR2 ANQGSEA. V was cut by 6 bases and J by 4 bases, with 11 bases left in between. CDR3 in amino acids: CSVPGDSDTQYF. CDR3 DNA sequence: TGCAGCGTCCCCGGTGACTCAGATACGCAGTATTTT.

The chain uses TRBV3-1 and TRBJ2-7; 9 bases are a match to TRBD1. J lost 5 bases, V lost 1 base, and 3 bases had no gene match. The CDR3 contains 14 residues. Germline loops: CDR1 LGHDT, CDR2 YNNKEL (reference sequence). CDR3 in DNA: TGTGCCAGCAGCCAAGGACAGGGGGAGGACGAGCAGTACTTC. Residues: CASSQGQGEDEQYF.

Ten or more counts support this clonotype. J is TRBJ2-7 and V is TRBV5-6, with D maybe TRBD1 (6 bases). V lost 4 bases, J lost 2 bases, and 13 bases lay in between. The CDR3 loop spans 14 amino acids. Germline V gene sequence: CDR1 SGHDT, CDR2 YYEEEE. CDR3: CASSLGQLTYEQYF. CDR3 DNA: TGTGCCAGCAGCCTCGGACAGCTCACCTACGAGCAGTACTTC.

Only a few counts were recorded for this clonotype. The chain has TRBV20-1 and TRBJ2-1, with 12 bases fitting TRBD2. V was clipped by 5 bases and J by 6 bases; unmatched bases: 5. The CDR3 runs 14 residues. Per germline, CDR1 DFQATT and CDR2 SNEGSKA (reference sequence). The CDR3 bases are TGCAGTGCTGGCAGACTAGCGGGGGCCAATGAGCAGTTCTTC. Its translation: CSAGRLAGANEQFF.

This clonotype has at least ten counts. The chain combines TRBV5-1 with TRBJ2-5; D not resolved. Germline loops: CDR1 SGHRS, CDR2 YFSETQ. The ends were cut back, 0 bases at V and 1 base at J, with 4 bases in the middle. This CDR3 comprises 13 residues. CDR3 amino acids: CASSLDGQETQYF. The CDR3 region has the DNA TGCGCCAGCAGCTTGGACGGCCAAGAGACCCAGTACTTC.

This clonotype was observed at least ten times. This chain uses TRBV2 with TRBJ1-1, with D possibly TRBD1 on 5 matching bases. Trimming took off 2 bases at V and 6 bases at J, with 13 bases between the two ends. The V gene's germline CDR1 is SNHLY and CDR2 FYNNEI. The CDR3 is 14 amino acids. CDR3 DNA: TGTGCCAGCAGTGAAATCACAGGTAGGGCTGAAGCTTTCTTT. Its protein product is CASSEITGRAEAFF.